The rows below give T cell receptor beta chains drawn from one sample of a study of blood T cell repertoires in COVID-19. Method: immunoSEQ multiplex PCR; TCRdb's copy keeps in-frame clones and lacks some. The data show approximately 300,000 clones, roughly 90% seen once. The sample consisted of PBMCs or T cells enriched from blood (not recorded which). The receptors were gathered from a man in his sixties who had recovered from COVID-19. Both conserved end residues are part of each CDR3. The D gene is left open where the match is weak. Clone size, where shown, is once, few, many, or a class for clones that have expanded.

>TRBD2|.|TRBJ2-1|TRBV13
TGTGCCAGCAGCTCCAAAGCGGGAGCCTACAATGAGCAGTTCTTC
CASSSKAGAYNEQFF
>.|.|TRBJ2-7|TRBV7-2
TGTGCCAGCAGCTTAGGGCAGGGAAGAGGTGAGCAGTACTTC
CASSLGQGRGEQYF
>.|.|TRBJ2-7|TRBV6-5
TGTGCCAGCAGTTCGTTCCAACGGGGCGAGCAGTACTTC
CASSSFQRGEQYF
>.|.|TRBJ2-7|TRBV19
TGTGCCAGTAGCATGGGCGGAGGATCCTACGAGCAGTACTTC
CASSMGGGSYEQYF
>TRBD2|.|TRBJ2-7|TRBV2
TGTGCCAGCAGTGGGCCGCACGGACTAGCGGGGACCTCAGAGGAGCAGTACTTC
CASSGPHGLAGTSEEQYF
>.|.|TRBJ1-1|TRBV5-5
TGTGCCAGCAGCTTGACGGGGGGTTTGAACACTGAAGCTTTCTTT
CASSLTGGLNTEAFF
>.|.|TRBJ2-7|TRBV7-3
TGTGCCAGCAGCTTAGGATATGCCGGGAACACCTACGAGCAGTACTTC
CASSLGYAGNTYEQYF
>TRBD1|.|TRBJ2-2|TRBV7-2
TGTGCCAGCAGCTTGGGGACAGGGATCGGCACCGGGGAGCTGTTTTTT
CASSLGTGIGTGELFF
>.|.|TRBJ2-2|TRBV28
TGTGCCAGCAGGTCACATCTCTGGGAGCTGTTTTTT
CASRSHLWELFF
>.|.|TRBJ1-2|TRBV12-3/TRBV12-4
TGTGCCAGCAGGGGCAGGGGCTATGGCTACACCTTC
CASRGRGYGYTF
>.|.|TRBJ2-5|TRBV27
TGTGCCAGCAGTTTCGCAGGGGGGTACCAAGAGACCCAGTACTTC
CASSFAGGYQETQYF
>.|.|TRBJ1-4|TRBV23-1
TGCGCCGGAGGGGTGGCTCCAACTAATGAAAAACTGTTTTTT
CAGGVAPTNEKLFF
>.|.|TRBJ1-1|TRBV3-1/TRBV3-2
TGTGCCAGCAGCCATCGACAGTCGAACACTGAAGCTTTCTTT
CASSHRQSNTEAFF
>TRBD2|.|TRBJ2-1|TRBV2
TGTGCCAGCAGGACCGGGACTAGCGTCGATGAGCAGTTCTTC
CASRTGTSVDEQFF
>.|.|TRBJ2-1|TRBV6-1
TGTGCCAGCAGTGAGGGGCAGAGCTCCTACAATGAGCAGTTCTTC
CASSEGQSSYNEQFF
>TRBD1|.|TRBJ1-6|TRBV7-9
TGTGCCAGCAGCTCCAGACAGGGGACGTCTTCACCCCTCCACTTT
CASSSRQGTSSPLHF
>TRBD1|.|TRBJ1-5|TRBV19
TGTGCCAGTAGTACGGACAGGGCCCGCAATCAGCCCCAGCATTTT
CASSTDRARNQPQHF
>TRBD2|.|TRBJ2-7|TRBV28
TGTGCCAGCAGTTTATGGGCGGGAGGGCGATACGAGCAGTACTTC
CASSLWAGGRYEQYF
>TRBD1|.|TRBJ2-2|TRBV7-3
TGTGCCAGCAGCTCCGGACAGGGGAATGCCGGGGAGCTGTTTTTT
CASSSGQGNAGELFF
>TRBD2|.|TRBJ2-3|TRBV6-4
TGTGCCAGCAGTGGAGGTAGCGGGAGCACAGATACGCAGTATTTT
CASSGGSGSTDTQYF
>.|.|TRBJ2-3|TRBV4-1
TGCGCCAGCAGCCAAGTCCATATTTCCGGAGAACTTACAGATACGCAGTATTTT
CASSQVHISGELTDTQYF
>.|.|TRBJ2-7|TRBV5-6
TGTGCCAGCAGCCCGCAGGGCTCCAACGAGCAGTACTTC
CASSPQGSNEQYF
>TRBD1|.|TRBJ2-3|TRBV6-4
TGTGCCAGCAGTGAAGGGACAGGGGGGACTCATACGCAGTATTTT
CASSEGTGGTHTQYF
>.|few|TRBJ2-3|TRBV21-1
TGTGCCAGCAGCTCGCTTAGGGGGGAGACTAGCGCCAGCACAGATACGCAGTATTTT
CASSSLRGETSASTDTQYF
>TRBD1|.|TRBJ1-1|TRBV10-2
TGCGCCAGCAGTGCCCGACAGGGTTTGAACACTGAAGCTTTCTTT
CASSARQGLNTEAFF
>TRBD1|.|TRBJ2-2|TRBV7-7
TGTGCTAGCAGCATCGGACAGGGCCCCGGGGAGCTGTTTTTT
CASSIGQGPGELFF
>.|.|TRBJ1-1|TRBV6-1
TGTGCCAGCAAAGACAGTCAGAACACTGAAGCTTTCTTT
CASKDSQNTEAFF
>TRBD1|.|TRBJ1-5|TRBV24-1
TGTGCCACAGGACAGGGGGCGGATCAGCCCCAGCATTTT
CATGQGADQPQHF
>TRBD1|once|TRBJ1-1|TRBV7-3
TGTGCCAGCAGCCTTGGGACAGCTATAGGAGTCACTGAAGCTTTCTTT
CASSLGTAIGVTEAFF
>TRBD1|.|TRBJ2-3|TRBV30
TGTGCCTGGAGTAGGGGACAGGGGGGAGATACGCAGTATTTT
CAWSRGQGGDTQYF
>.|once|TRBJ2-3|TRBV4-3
TGCGCCAGCAGCCAGGATCAGGGTGCAGATACGCAGTATTTT
CASSQDQGADTQYF
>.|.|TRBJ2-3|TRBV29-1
TGCAGCGCCCCTTCTAGCCTTCTAGATACGCAGTATTTT
CSAPSSLLDTQYF
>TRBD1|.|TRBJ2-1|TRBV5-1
TGCGCCAGCAGCCGGGACAGATCGACAGATATGGGGCAGTTCTTC
CASSRDRSTDMGQFF
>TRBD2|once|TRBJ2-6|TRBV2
TGTGCCGGGGGGGGCTCTGGGGCCAACGTCCTGACTTTC
CAGGGSGANVLTF
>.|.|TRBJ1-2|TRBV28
TGTGCCAGCAGTCTCCCCCCAGGGGATGGCTACACCTTC
CASSLPPGDGYTF
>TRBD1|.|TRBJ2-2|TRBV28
TGTGCCAGCAGCCGAATCACAGGGGTGGGGATTGGCGGGGAGCTGTTTTTT
CASSRITGVGIGGELFF
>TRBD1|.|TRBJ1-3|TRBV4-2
TGTGCCAGCAGCCAAGAAGGACGGGGGACAGCTTTTGGAAACACCATATATTTT
CASSQEGRGTAFGNTIYF
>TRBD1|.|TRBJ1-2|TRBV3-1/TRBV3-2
TGTGCCAGCAGCCAAGAGAGGGCGCGCAGGGGGTACGGCTACACCTTC
CASSQERARRGYGYTF
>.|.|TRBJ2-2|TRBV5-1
TGCGCCAGCAGCTTGTTACAGGTCACCGGGGAGCTGTTTTTT
CASSLLQVTGELFF
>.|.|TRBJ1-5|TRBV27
TGTGCCAGCAGGGTACAGGGATCCAATCAGCCCCAGCATTTT
CASRVQGSNQPQHF
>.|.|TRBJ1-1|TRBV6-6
TGTGCCAGCAGCCTTAGGACAGCAGAGTTCGCTGAAGCTTTCTTT
CASSLRTAEFAEAFF
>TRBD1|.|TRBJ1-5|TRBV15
TGTGCCACCGCGGACAGGGGCAATCAGCCCCAGCATTTT
CATADRGNQPQHF
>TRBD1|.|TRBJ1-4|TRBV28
TGTGCCAGCAGTTTCCTTACAGGGGGCATTGAAAAACTGTTTTTT
CASSFLTGGIEKLFF